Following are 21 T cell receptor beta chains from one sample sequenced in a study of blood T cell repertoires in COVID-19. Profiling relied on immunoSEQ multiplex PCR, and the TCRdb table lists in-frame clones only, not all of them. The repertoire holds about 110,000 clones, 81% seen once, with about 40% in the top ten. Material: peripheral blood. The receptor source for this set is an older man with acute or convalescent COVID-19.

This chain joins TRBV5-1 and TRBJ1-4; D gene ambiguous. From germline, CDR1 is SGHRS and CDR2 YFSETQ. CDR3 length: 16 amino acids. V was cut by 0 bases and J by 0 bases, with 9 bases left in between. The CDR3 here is CASSLAAGATNEKLFF. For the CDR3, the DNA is TGCGCCAGCAGCTTGGCCGCGGGTGCAACTAATGAAAAACTGTTTTTT.

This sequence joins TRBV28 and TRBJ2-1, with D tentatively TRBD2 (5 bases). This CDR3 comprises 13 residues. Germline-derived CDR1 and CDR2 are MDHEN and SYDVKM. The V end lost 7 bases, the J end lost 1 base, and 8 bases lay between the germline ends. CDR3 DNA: TGTGCCAGCAAGGAGGCGTCCTACAATGAGCAGTTCTTC. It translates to CASKEASYNEQFF.

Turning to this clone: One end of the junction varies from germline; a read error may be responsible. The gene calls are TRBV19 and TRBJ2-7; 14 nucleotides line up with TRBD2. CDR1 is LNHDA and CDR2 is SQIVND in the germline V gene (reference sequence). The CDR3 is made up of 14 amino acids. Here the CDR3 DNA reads TGTGTCAGTAGTAAGACTAGCGGGAGGGGCGAGCAGTACTTC. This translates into CVSSKTSGRGEQYF.

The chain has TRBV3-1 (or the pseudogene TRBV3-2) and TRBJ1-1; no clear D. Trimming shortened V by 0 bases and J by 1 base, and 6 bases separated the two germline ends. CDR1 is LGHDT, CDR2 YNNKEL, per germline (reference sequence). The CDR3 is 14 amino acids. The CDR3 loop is CASSQDSRNTEAFF. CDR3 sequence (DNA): TGTGCCAGCAGCCAAGACAGTCGGAACACTGAAGCTTTCTTT.

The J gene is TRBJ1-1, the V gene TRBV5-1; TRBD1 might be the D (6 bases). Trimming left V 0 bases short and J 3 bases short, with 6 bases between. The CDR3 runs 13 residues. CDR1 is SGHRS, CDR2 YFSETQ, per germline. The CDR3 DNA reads TGCGCCAGCAGCTTGGCAGGGGACACTGAAGCTTTCTTT. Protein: CASSLAGDTEAFF.

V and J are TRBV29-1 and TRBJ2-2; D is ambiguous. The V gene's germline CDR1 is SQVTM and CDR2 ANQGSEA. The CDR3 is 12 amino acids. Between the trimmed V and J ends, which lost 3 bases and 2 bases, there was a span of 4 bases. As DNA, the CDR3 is TGCAGCGTTGACGGTAACACCGGGGAGCTGTTTTTT. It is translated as CSVDGNTGELFF.

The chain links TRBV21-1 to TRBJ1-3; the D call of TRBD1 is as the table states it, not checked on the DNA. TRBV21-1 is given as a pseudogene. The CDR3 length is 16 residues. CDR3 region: CASSNRRDREGNTIYF. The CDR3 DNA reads TGTGCCAGCAGCAATCGCCGGGACAGGGAAGGAAACACCATATATTTT.

CDR3 in DNA: TGTGCCAGCAGCTCCCAAACTAGCGGGAGATACTACGAGCAGTACTTC. Translated: CASSSQTSGRYYEQYF. This chain joins TRBV11-2 and TRBJ2-7; TRBD2 matches at 11 bases. The CDR3 has 16 residues. Germline trimming cut 4 bases from V and 3 bases from J; bases unmatched to any gene: 8. Germline V gene lookup returns CDR1 SGHAT and CDR2 FQNNGV.

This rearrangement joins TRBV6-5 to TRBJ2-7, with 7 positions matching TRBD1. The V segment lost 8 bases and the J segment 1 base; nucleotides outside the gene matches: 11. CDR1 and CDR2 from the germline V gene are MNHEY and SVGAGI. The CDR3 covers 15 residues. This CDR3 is CASQRGQNPSYEQYF. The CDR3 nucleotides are TGTGCCAGCCAAAGGGGGCAAAATCCATCCTACGAGCAGTACTTC.

Written as DNA, the CDR3 is TGTGCCAGCAGTTTCACTAGTCCAGATACGCAGTATTTT. It encodes CASSFTSPDTQYF. The rearrangement uses TRBV11-2 and TRBJ2-3; perhaps TRBD2 as D (5 bases). Per germline, CDR1 SGHAT and CDR2 FQNNGV. The V gene lost 6 bases and the J gene lost 4 bases, with 11 bases spanning the gap. The CDR3 has 13 amino acids.

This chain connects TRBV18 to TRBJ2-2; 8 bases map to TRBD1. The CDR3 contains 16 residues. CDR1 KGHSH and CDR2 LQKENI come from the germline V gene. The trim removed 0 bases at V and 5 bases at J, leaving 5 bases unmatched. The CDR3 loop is CASSPPAGGGTGELFF. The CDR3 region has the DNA TGTGCCAGCTCACCACCCGCAGGGGGCGGGACCGGGGAGCTGTTTTTT. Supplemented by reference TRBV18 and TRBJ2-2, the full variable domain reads NAGVMQNPRHLVRRRGQEARLRCSPMKGHSHVYWYRQLPEEGLKFMVYLQKENIIDESGMPKERFSAEFPKEGPSILRIQQVVRGDSAAYFCASSPPAGGGTGELFFGEGSRLTVL.

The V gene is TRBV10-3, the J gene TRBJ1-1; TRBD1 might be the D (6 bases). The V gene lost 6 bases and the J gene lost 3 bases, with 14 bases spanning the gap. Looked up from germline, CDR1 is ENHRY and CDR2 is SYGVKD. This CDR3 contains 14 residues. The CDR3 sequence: CAISGGAQYTEAFF. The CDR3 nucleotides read TGTGCCATCAGCGGGGGGGCACAGTACACTGAAGCTTTCTTT.

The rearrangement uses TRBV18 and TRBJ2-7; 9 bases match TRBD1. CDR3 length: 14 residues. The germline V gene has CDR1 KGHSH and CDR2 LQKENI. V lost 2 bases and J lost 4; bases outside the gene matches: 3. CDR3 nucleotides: TGTGCCAGCTCACCAGAGACAGGGGGGTACGAGCAGTACTTC. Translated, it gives CASSPETGGYEQYF.

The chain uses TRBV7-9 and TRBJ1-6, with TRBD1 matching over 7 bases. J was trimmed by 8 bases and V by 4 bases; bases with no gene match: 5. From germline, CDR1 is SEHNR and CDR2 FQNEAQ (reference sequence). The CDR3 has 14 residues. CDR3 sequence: CASSSTGQDSPLHF. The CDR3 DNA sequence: TGTGCCAGCAGCTCGACAGGGCAGGATTCACCCCTCCACTTT.

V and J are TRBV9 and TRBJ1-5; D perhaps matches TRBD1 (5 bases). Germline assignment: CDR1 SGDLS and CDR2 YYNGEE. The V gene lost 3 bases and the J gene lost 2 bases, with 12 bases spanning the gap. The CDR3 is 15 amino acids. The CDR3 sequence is CASSAGGYGNQPQHF. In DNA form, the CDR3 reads TGTGCCAGCAGCGCCGGGGGTTACGGCAATCAGCCCCAGCATTTT.

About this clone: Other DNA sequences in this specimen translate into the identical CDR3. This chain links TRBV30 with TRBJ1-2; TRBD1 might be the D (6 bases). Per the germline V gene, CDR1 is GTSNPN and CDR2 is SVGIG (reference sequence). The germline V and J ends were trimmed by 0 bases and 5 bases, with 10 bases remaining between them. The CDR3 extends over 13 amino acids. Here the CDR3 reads CAWSVQGGYGYTF. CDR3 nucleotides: TGTGCCTGGAGTGTACAAGGGGGTTATGGCTACACCTTC.

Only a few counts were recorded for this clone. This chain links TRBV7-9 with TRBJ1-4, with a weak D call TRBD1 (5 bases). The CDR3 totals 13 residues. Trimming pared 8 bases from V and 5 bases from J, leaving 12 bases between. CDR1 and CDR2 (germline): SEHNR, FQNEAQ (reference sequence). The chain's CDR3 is CASGRQLNEKLFF. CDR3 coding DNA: TGTGCCAGCGGAAGACAGCTAAATGAAAAACTGTTTTTT. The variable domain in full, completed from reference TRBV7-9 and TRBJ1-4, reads DTGVSQNPRHKITKRGQNVTFRCDPISEHNRLYWYRQTLGQGPEFLTYFQNEAQLEKSRLLSDRFSAERPKGSFSTLEIQRTEQGDSAMYLCASGRQLNEKLFFGSGTQLSVL.

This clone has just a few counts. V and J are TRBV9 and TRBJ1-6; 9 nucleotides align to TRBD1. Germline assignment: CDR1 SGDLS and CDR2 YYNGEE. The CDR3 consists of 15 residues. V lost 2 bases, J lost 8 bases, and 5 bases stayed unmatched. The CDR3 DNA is TGTGCCAGCAGCGTGGACAGGGGAGGTTATTCACCCCTCCACTTT. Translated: CASSVDRGGYSPLHF.

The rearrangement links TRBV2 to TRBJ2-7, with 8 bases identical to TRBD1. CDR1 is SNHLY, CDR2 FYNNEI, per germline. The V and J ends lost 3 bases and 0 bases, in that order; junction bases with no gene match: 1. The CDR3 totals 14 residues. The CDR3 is CASSEDRVSYEQYF. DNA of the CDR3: TGTGCCAGCAGTGAGGACAGGGTCTCCTACGAGCAGTACTTC.

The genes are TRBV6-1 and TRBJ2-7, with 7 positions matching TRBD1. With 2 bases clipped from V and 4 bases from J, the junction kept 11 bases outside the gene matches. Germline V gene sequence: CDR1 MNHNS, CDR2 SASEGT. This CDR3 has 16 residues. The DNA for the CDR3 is TGTGCCAGCAGTGAATACGGACAGGAAACAAGGTACGAGCAGTACTTC. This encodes CASSEYGQETRYEQYF.

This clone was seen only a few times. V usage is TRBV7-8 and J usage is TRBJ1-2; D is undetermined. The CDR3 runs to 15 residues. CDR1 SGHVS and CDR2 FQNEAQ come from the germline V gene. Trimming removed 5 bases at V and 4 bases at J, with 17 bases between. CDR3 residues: CASSPPDFLGYGYTF. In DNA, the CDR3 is TGTGCCAGCAGCCCCCCGGACTTTTTGGGCTATGGCTACACCTTC.